This passage covers 14 T cell receptor beta chains from one sample sequenced in a study of CD8+CD57+ T cells in acquired aplastic anemia. The authors sequenced patients whose flow cytometry had shown CD8+CD57+ cell expansion. Genomic DNA provided the template from which TCR beta VDJ and CDR3 profiles were obtained. TCRdb re-called the reads with MiXCR, one entry per CDR3 protein. The sample has around 250,000 distinct CDR3 sequences; 82% are singletons. The sample comprised sorted CD4+, CD8+, or CD8+CD57+ T cells (not recorded which) from PBMCs. The receptor source for this set is a human donor with aplastic anemia.

With regard to this clonotype: This is likely a read error, given that the CDR3 carries no conserved phenylalanine or tryptophan at its end. It is unclear where the CDR3 begins or ends on the DNA, so no DNA is shown, and the CDR3 is as TCRdb lists it. The rearrangement joins TRBV7-9 to TRBJ2-1; the table gives TRBD2 as D, unverified against the DNA. The CDR3 comprises 13 residues, both ends counted. Germline V lookup: CDR1 SEHNR, CDR2 FQNEAQ (reference sequence). This CDR3 reads CASTLGRVHERAN.

The chain has TRBV7-8 and TRBJ2-1, with a possible D match to TRBD2 (6 bases). The V gene lost 2 bases and the J gene lost 10 bases, with 21 bases spanning the gap. CDR1 SGHVS and CDR2 FQNEAQ come from the germline V gene. The CDR3 totals 16 residues. The CDR3 nucleotides are TGTGCCAGCAGCTTACAAGGAGGCGGGGAGACGGAGGAGCAGTTCTTC. Its protein product is CASSLQGGGETEEQFF.

The chain employs TRBV7-7 and TRBJ2-7; D is undetermined. The V end was cut by 5 bases, the J end by 4 bases, with 27 bases between. Germline CDR1 SSHAT, CDR2 FNYEAQ (reference sequence). There are 18 residues in the CDR3. CDR3 nucleotide sequence: TGTGCCAGCAGCCCACACAGCGCAGATACGCAGTATTTTTACGAGCAGTACGTC. Its protein is CASSPHSADTQYFYEQYV.

The chain links TRBV29-1 to TRBJ1-1, with no clear D. Per germline, CDR1 SQVTM and CDR2 ANQGSEA. This CDR3 comprises 11 residues. In DNA, the CDR3 is TGCAGTGTCCGGACTATTTCTGAAGCTTTCTTT. Its protein product is CSVRTISEAFF.

The chain combines TRBV19 with TRBJ2-3; no definite D call. V lost 9 bases and J 2 bases, leaving 18 bases between the germline ends. CDR3 size: 15 residues. Germline V gene lookup returns CDR1 LNHDA and CDR2 SQIVND (reference sequence). The CDR3 sequence: CASSATGPPTDTQYF. CDR3 DNA sequence: TGTGCCAGCAGCGCCACGGGTCCTCCCACAGATACGCAGTATTTT.

The chain has TRBV20-1 and TRBJ2-7; TRBD2 aligns across 12 bases. The trim removed 1 base at V and 2 bases at J, leaving 3 bases unmatched. Per germline, CDR1 DFQATT and CDR2 SNEGSKA (reference sequence). The CDR3 totals 15 residues. CDR3 sequence (DNA): TGCAGTGCTAGAGTTGGACTAGCGGGGCCCTACGAGCAGTACGTC. This codes for CSARVGLAGPYEQYV.

The rearrangement joins TRBV19 to TRBJ1-6, with 9 nucleotides matching TRBD1. Looked up from germline, CDR1 is LNHDA and CDR2 is SQIVND (reference sequence). Losses at the gene ends were 5 bases for V and 10 bases for J; bases not matched to a gene: 9. The CDR3 has 15 residues. In DNA form, the CDR3 reads TGTGCCAGTAGTCCTCCGGACAGGGGCAAGTCACCCCTCCACTTT. This gives the protein CASSPPDRGKSPLHF.

Points on this clonotype: At one end, the junction sequence differs from germline, possibly due to a read error. The V call is TRBV7-6, the J call TRBJ2-3; D tentatively reads TRBD1 or TRBD2 (5 bases each). CDR1 and CDR2 (germline): SGHVS, FNYEAQ. The CDR3 is made up of 14 amino acids. CDR3 sequence (DNA): TGTGCCAGCAGCTTGGACGGGGCCCAGTATATCGGGCCATTT. Its protein product is CASSLDGAQYIGPF.

Notes on this clonotype: A much larger clone differs by one base, so this may be a read error. This chain joins TRBV2 and TRBJ2-1, with D possibly called TRBD1 or TRBD2 (6 bases each). V lost 8 bases and J lost 13, with 30 bases in between. Per the germline V gene, CDR1 is SNHLY and CDR2 is FYNNEI. The CDR3 is 16 residues long. The CDR3 protein is CASGDGGTDTQYVQFF. CDR3 nucleotides: TGTGCCAGCGGGGACGGGGGCACAGATACGCAGTATGTTCAGTTCTTC.

A word on this clonotype: At one end the junction does not follow the germline gene, possibly because of a read error. The DNA for the CDR3 is TGTGCCAGCAGCTTAGCTGGCGGTCACGCTACGCAGTGTTTT. This translates into CASSLAGGHATQCF. The chain joins TRBV7-2 to TRBJ2-3, with no clear D. The germline V gene has CDR1 SGHTA and CDR2 FQGNSA. The CDR3 sequence is 14 residues long.

The V call is TRBV9, the J call TRBJ1-2; the D is unclear. Germline CDR1 reads SGDLS; CDR2 reads YYNGEE. This CDR3 spans 15 amino acids. Trimming shortened V by 1 base and J by 11 bases, and 21 bases separated the two germline ends. The CDR3 region has the DNA TGTGCCAGCAGCGTAAGGTCAGGTACGGAGTATTTTTACACCTTC. Translation: CASSVRSGTEYFYTF.

Here the CDR3 reads CASSTGGNGQETQYF. For the CDR3, the DNA is TGTGCCAGTAGCACAGGGGGAAACGGCCAAGAGACCCAGTACTTC. The V and J genes are TRBV19 and TRBJ2-5; 8 bases are shared with TRBD1. The germline CDR1 and CDR2 sequences are LNHDA and SQIVND (reference sequence). This CDR3 region has 15 residues. Trimming at V came to 6 bases and at J to 1 base, leaving 7 bases not matched to a gene.

V usage is TRBV9 and J usage is TRBJ1-2, with a weak D call TRBD1 (6 bases). The CDR3 runs to 15 residues. Per the germline V gene, CDR1 is SGDLS and CDR2 is YYNGEE. The V gene lost 4 bases and the J gene lost 10 bases, with 23 bases spanning the gap. CDR3 sequence reads: CASSLEGGDDYAYTF. The CDR3 bases are TGTGCCAGCAGCTTGGAGGGGGGTGATGATTACGCCTACACCTTC.

This rearrangement joins TRBV7-3 to TRBJ1-1, with D possibly matching TRBD1 (5 bases). This CDR3 region has 17 residues. V was trimmed by 6 bases and J by 8 bases, leaving 28 bases between them. Germline CDR1 and CDR2: SGHTA and FQGTGA. In nucleotides, the CDR3 is TGTGCCAGCAGTGCTAGCGGGACTTGGGGAGAGACCCAGGAAGCTTTCTTT. Protein: CASSASGTWGETQEAFF.